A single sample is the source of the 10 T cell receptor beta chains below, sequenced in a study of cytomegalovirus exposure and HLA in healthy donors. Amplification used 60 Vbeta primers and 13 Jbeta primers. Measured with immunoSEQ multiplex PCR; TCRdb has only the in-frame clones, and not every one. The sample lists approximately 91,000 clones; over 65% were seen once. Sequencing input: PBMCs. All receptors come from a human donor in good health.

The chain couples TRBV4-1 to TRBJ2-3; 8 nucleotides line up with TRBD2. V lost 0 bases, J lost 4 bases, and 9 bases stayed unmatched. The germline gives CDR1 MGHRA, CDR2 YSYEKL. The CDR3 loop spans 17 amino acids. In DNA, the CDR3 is TGCGCCAGCAGCCAAGACGGGAGGGGGGGAGGCGCAGATACGCAGTATTTT. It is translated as CASSQDGRGGGADTQYF.

Written as DNA, the CDR3 is TGTGCCAGCAGCTCGATCTACACAGATACGCAGTATTTT. This sequence encodes CASSSIYTDTQYF. The chain employs TRBV5-6 and TRBJ2-3; D ambiguous. The CDR3 has 13 residues. V was trimmed by 3 bases and J by 2 bases, leaving 7 bases between them. CDR1 is SGHDT and CDR2 is YYEEEE in the germline V gene.

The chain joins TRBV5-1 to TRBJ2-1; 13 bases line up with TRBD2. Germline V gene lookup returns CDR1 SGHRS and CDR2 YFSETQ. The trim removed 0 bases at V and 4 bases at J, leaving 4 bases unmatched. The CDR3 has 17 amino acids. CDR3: CASSLAGTSGIYNEQFF. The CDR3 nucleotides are TGCGCCAGCAGCTTGGCCGGGACTAGCGGGATTTACAATGAGCAGTTCTTC.

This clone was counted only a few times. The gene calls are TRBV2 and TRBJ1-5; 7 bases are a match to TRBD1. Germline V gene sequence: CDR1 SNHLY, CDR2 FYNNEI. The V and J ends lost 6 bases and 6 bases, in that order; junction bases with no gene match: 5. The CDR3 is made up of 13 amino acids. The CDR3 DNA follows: TGTGCCAGCAGCGAGACAGGGACTCAGCCCCAGCATTTT. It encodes CASSETGTQPQHF. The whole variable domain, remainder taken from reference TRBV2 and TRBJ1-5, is EPEVTQTPSHQVTQMGQEVILRCVPISNHLYFYWYRQILGQKVEFLVSFYNNEISEKSEIFDDQFSVERPDGSNFTLKIRSTKLEDSAMYFCASSETGTQPQHFGDGTRLSIL.

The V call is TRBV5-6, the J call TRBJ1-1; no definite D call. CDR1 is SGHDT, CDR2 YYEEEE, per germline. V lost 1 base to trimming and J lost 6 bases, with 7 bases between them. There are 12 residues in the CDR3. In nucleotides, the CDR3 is TGTGCCAGCAGCTTGTCCCGGGCTGAAGCTTTCTTT. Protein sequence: CASSLSRAEAFF. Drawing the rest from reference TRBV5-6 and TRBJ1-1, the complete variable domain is DAGVTQSPTHLIKTRGQQVTLRCSPKSGHDTVSWYQQALGQGPQFIFQYYEEEERQRGNFPDRFSGHQFPNYSSELNVNALLLGDSALYLCASSLSRAEAFFGQGTRLTVV.

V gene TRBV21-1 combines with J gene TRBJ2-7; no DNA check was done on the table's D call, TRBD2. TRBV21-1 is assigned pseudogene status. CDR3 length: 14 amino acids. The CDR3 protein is CAVPGTRGDYEQYF. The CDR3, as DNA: TGTGCCGTCCCCGGGACTAGGGGGGACTACGAGCAGTACTTC.

CDR3 in amino acids: CASSSTSGATGELFF. Here the CDR3 DNA reads TGTGCCAGCAGCTCTACTAGCGGGGCAACCGGGGAGCTGTTTTTT. This rearrangement joins TRBV11-2 to TRBJ2-2, with 10 bases aligning to TRBD2. Germline CDR1 reads SGHAT; CDR2 reads FQNNGV. With 4 bases clipped from V and 5 bases from J, the junction kept 4 bases outside the gene matches. The CDR3 consists of 15 residues.

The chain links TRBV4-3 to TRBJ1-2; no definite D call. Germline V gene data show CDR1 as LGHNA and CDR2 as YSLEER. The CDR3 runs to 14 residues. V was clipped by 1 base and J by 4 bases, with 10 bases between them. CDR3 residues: CASSQGGASYGYTF. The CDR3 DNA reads TGCGCCAGCAGCCAAGGCGGCGCGTCCTATGGCTACACCTTC.

This CDR3 reads CSASPKDTQYF. CDR3 bases: TGCAGTGCTTCTCCTAAGGATACGCAGTATTTT. The chain links TRBV20-1 to TRBJ2-3; D uncertain. V was pared by 5 bases and J by 6 bases, with 9 bases between. Germline-derived CDR1 and CDR2 are DFQATT and SNEGSKA (reference sequence). The CDR3 sequence is 11 residues long.

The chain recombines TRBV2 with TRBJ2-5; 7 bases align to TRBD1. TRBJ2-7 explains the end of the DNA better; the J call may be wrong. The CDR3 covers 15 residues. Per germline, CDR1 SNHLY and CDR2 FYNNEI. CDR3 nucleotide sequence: TGTGCCAGCAGTTTGGGACAGCCTGAAATCTACGAGCAGTACTTC. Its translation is CASSLGQPEIYEQYF.